The 22 T cell receptor beta chains below all came from one sample that was sequenced in a study of blood T cell repertoires in COVID-19. Assay used: immunoSEQ multiplex PCR; TCRdb lists only in-frame clones, some missing. The table has about 110,000 clones, roughly 80% seen once. The sample taken for sequencing was peripheral blood. The receptors originated from a man in his 70s with active or convalescent COVID-19.

The chain carries TRBV5-1 and TRBJ2-7, with TRBD2 matching over 11 bases. The germline V gene has CDR1 SGHRS and CDR2 YFSETQ. The CDR3 extends over 17 amino acids. The trim removed 1 base at V and 4 bases at J, leaving 10 bases unmatched. The CDR3 sequence is CASSLSSTSGRGYEQYF. CDR3 bases: TGCGCCAGCAGCTTGAGTTCAACTAGCGGGAGAGGTTACGAGCAGTACTTC.

DNA of the CDR3: TGTGCCACCAGTGACCCTAATACAGGTGCAGATACGCAGTATTTT. Its protein is CATSDPNTGADTQYF. J is TRBJ2-3 and V is TRBV24-1; a possible D gene is TRBD1 (5 bases). This CDR3 is 15 amino acids long. Germline CDR1 and CDR2: KGHDR and SFDVKD. Between the trimmed V and J ends, which lost 4 bases and 4 bases, there was a span of 14 bases.

CDR3 nucleotides: TGTGCCAGCAGCCAAGGACAGGGGGCAAATTCACCCCTCCACTTT. It encodes CASSQGQGANSPLHF. V gene TRBV14 combines with J gene TRBJ1-6, with 10 bases lining up with TRBD1. The CDR3 sequence is 15 residues long. Germline V gene data show CDR1 as SGHDN and CDR2 as FVKESK. J was trimmed by 7 bases and V by 1 base; bases with no gene match: 1. The whole variable domain, remainder taken from reference TRBV14 and TRBJ1-6, is EAGVTQFPSHSVIEKGQTVTLRCDPISGHDNLYWYRRVMGKEIKFLLHFVKESKQDESGMPNNRFLAERTGGTYSTLKVQPAELEDSGVYFCASSQGQGANSPLHFGNGTRLTVT.

The genes are TRBV6-1 and TRBJ2-5; TRBD1 agrees at 10 bases. This CDR3 region has 16 residues. Per the germline V gene, CDR1 is MNHNS and CDR2 is SASEGT. V was pared by 2 bases and J by 6 bases, with 9 bases of the junction left unmatched. The CDR3 loop reads CASSERGTGDRKTQYF. The DNA of the CDR3 is TGTGCCAGCAGTGAACGGGGGACAGGGGATAGGAAGACCCAGTACTTC.

The chain combines TRBV27 with TRBJ2-1; 12 nucleotides match TRBD2. V dropped 7 bases and J dropped 3; count of bases not matched to a gene: 10. Germline V gene data show CDR1 as MNHEY and CDR2 as SMNVEV (reference sequence). The CDR3 runs 17 residues. DNA of the CDR3: TGTGCCAGCACCCCTAGCGGGGGGGCCGAAATCTACAATGAGCAGTTCTTC. This gives the protein CASTPSGGAEIYNEQFF.

A note on this clone: Other DNA sequences in the same sample also yield this CDR3. The chain couples TRBV19 to TRBJ2-7, with 12 bases that match TRBD2. The germline CDR1 and CDR2 sequences are LNHDA and SQIVND (reference sequence). The CDR3 has 14 residues. V gave up 5 bases and J gave up 2 bases; unmatched junction bases: 1. CDR3 nucleotide sequence: TGTGCCAGTAGTCGGACTAGCGGGACCTACGAGCAGTACTTC. Protein: CASSRTSGTYEQYF.

The chain joins TRBV9 to TRBJ1-4, with TRBD1 as a possible D gene (5 bases). The length of the CDR3 is 15 residues. Trimming took 3 bases from V and 0 from J, leaving 9 bases between them. CDR1 is SGDLS, CDR2 YYNGEE, per germline. The CDR3: CASSGDSATNEKLFF. DNA for the CDR3: TGTGCCAGCAGCGGCGACAGTGCAACTAATGAAAAACTGTTTTTT.

The rearrangement links TRBV3-1 (or the pseudogene TRBV3-2) to TRBJ1-4; TRBD1 agrees at 8 bases. V lost 4 bases, J lost 6 bases, and 10 bases stayed unmatched. CDR3 length: 16 amino acids. Germline loops: CDR1 LGHDT, CDR2 YNNKEL (reference sequence). CDR3: CASSPGQGQGDEKLFF. As DNA, the CDR3 is TGTGCCAGCAGCCCTGGACAGGGCCAGGGGGATGAAAAACTGTTTTTT.

The chain recombines TRBV13 with TRBJ1-1, with D possibly TRBD1 on 5 matching bases. Germline lookup yields CDR1 PRHDT and CDR2 FYEKMQ (reference sequence). The CDR3 consists of 14 residues. V was trimmed by 1 base and J by 10 bases, leaving 16 bases between them. This CDR3 reads CASSLVIRQTVAFF. CDR3 sequence (DNA): TGTGCCAGCAGCTTAGTAATACGACAGACGGTAGCTTTCTTT.

The chain couples TRBV11-2 to TRBJ1-3; D gene uncertain. V gave up 2 bases and J gave up 6 bases, with 8 bases separating them. The CDR3 length is 13 residues. Germline V gene sequence: CDR1 SGHAT, CDR2 FQNNGV. Here the CDR3 DNA reads TGTGCCAGCAGCTTACGTGGCTCAAACACCATATATTTT. As protein: CASSLRGSNTIYF. The full variable domain, completed using reference TRBV11-2 and TRBJ1-3, is EAGVAQSPRYKIIEKRQSVAFWCNPISGHATLYWYQQILGQGPKLLIQFQNNGVVDDSQLPKDRFSAERLKGVDSTLKIQPAKLEDSAVYLCASSLRGSNTIYFGEGSWLTVV.

This clone was seen only once. The rearrangement links TRBV6-6 to TRBJ1-2; D ambiguous. Germline V gene data show CDR1 as MNHNY and CDR2 as SVGAGI (reference sequence). CDR3 length: 15 amino acids. Between the trimmed V and J ends, which lost 0 bases and 6 bases, there was a span of 14 bases. Here the CDR3 reads CASSYSITAGDGYTF. DNA of the CDR3: TGTGCCAGCAGTTACTCGATTACGGCAGGCGATGGCTACACCTTC.

The chain is built from TRBV2 and TRBJ2-3, with 8 bases lining up with TRBD2. With V trimmed by 8 bases and J by 7 bases, 11 bases remained unmatched. Germline CDR1 is SNHLY and CDR2 is FYNNEI. This CDR3 region has 14 residues. The CDR3 DNA reads as TGTGCCAGCGTGGCGACTAGCGTTTCTTATACGCAGTATTTT. It specifies CASVATSVSYTQYF. The complete variable domain, with remaining parts taken from reference TRBV2 and TRBJ2-3, reads EPEVTQTPSHQVTQMGQEVILRCVPISNHLYFYWYRQILGQKVEFLVSFYNNEISEKSEIFDDQFSVERPDGSNFTLKIRSTKLEDSAMYFCASVATSVSYTQYFGPGTRLTVL.

The chain carries TRBV5-1 and TRBJ1-3; D call uncertain. Germline V CDR1 and CDR2: SGHRS, YFSETQ. Trimming removed 6 bases at V and 3 bases at J, with 13 bases between. The CDR3 covers 14 residues. Written as DNA, the CDR3 is TGCGCCAGCACGCAAGGAGCTTTTGGAAACACCATATATTTT. This encodes CASTQGAFGNTIYF.

V is TRBV7-6 and J is TRBJ2-5; D unclear. V was cut by 1 base and J by 5 bases, with 5 bases left in between. The CDR3 runs to 12 residues. The V gene's germline CDR1 is SGHVS and CDR2 FNYEAQ. DNA for the CDR3: TGTGCCAGCAGCTTAGTGGAGGAGACCCAGTACTTC. Its protein is CASSLVEETQYF.

This sequence joins TRBV18 and TRBJ2-4; 7 bases agree with TRBD1. CDR3 length: 17 amino acids. Germline V gene sequence: CDR1 KGHSH, CDR2 LQKENI. The junction had 9 bases not matched to a gene; V was cut back by 2 bases and J by 2 bases. CDR3 loop: CASSPTDRDGTKNIQYF. The CDR3 DNA sequence: TGTGCCAGCTCACCAACAGACAGGGATGGAACCAAAAACATTCAGTACTTC. The whole variable domain, remainder taken from reference TRBV18 and TRBJ2-4, is NAGVMQNPRHLVRRRGQEARLRCSPMKGHSHVYWYRQLPEEGLKFMVYLQKENIIDESGMPKERFSAEFPKEGPSILRIQQVVRGDSAAYFCASSPTDRDGTKNIQYFGAGTRLSVL.

V gene TRBV3-1 (or the pseudogene TRBV3-2) combines with J gene TRBJ1-5; 7 bases match TRBD1. V was pared by 1 base and J by 2 bases, with 5 bases of the junction left unmatched. This CDR3 has 16 residues. Germline V gives CDR1 LGHDT, CDR2 YNNKEL (reference sequence). CDR3 coding DNA: TGTGCCAGCAGCCAAGGTCAGGGGGAGGGCAATCAGCCCCAGCATTTT. Translation: CASSQGQGEGNQPQHF.

CDR3: CASSLFREVPYEQYF. CDR3 DNA sequence: TGTGCCAGCTCACTATTCAGGGAGGTCCCCTACGAGCAGTACTTC. The chain joins TRBV18 to TRBJ2-7; TRBD2 might be the D (6 bases). Trimming shortened V by 4 bases and J by 2 bases, and 15 bases separated the two germline ends. Germline lookup yields CDR1 KGHSH and CDR2 LQKENI. The CDR3 contains 15 residues.

This clone has more than one count but fewer than ten. The gene calls are TRBV19 and TRBJ1-5; TRBD1 might be the D (5 bases). The germline V gene has CDR1 LNHDA and CDR2 SQIVND (reference sequence). Trimming shortened V by 2 bases and J by 3 bases, and 11 bases separated the two germline ends. The CDR3 runs 15 residues. The chain's CDR3 is CASSIRRGANQPQHF. The CDR3 DNA sequence: TGTGCCAGTAGTATAAGGAGGGGAGCCAATCAGCCCCAGCATTTT. Full variable domain (rest looked up from reference TRBV19 and TRBJ1-5): DGGITQSPKYLFRKEGQNVTLSCEQNLNHDAMYWYRQDPGQGLRLIYYSQIVNDFQKGDIAEGYSVSREKKESFPLTVTSAQKNPTAFYLCASSIRRGANQPQHFGDGTRLSIL.

The V call is TRBV6-5, the J call TRBJ2-1, with 7 nucleotides matching TRBD2. The ends lost 0 bases at V and 3 bases at J; junction bases unmatched: 5. Germline-derived CDR1 and CDR2 are MNHEY and SVGAGI. The CDR3 has 16 residues. The CDR3 reads CASSYSREIHYNEQFF. CDR3 DNA: TGTGCCAGCAGTTACTCGCGGGAGATTCACTACAATGAGCAGTTCTTC.

This sequence joins TRBV15 and TRBJ2-5; TRBD2 is a possible D gene (7 bases). This CDR3 is built from 15 residues. V lost 9 bases to trimming and J lost 2 bases, with 19 bases between them. The germline gives CDR1 LNHNV, CDR2 YYDKDF (reference sequence). CDR3 protein: CATGLRTAGQETQYF. The CDR3, as DNA: TGTGCCACGGGTCTTCGGACAGCGGGGCAAGAGACCCAGTACTTC.

The chain uses TRBV30 and TRBJ1-4, with D possibly matching TRBD1 (6 bases). CDR3 length: 14 residues. Trimming stripped 0 bases from V and 6 bases from J, with 11 bases between. Germline assignment: CDR1 GTSNPN and CDR2 SVGIG (reference sequence). The CDR3, as DNA: TGTGCCTGGAGTGTTCCGGGGGGGCATGAAAAACTGTTTTTT. Its translation is CAWSVPGGHEKLFF.

This CDR3 is CASSLGQGVNTEAFF. DNA of the CDR3: TGTGCCAGCAGCTTGGGACAGGGAGTGAACACTGAAGCTTTCTTT. This chain connects TRBV5-8 to TRBJ1-1, with TRBD1 matching 7 bases. CDR3 size: 15 residues. Germline trimming cut 0 bases from V and 0 bases from J; bases unmatched to any gene: 2. Germline CDR1 SGHTS, CDR2 YDEGEE.